Reported below is one T cell receptor beta chain. This clonotype has just a few counts. Its antigen is unknown. No base quality information exists; no much larger clone differs at one position. The data were taken from a study of blood T cells in healthy people across ages (dated by TCRdb to the mid-2010s). About the study as a whole: In model experiments, template switching captured about one uniquely barcoded TCR beta cDNA molecule for every two T cells. The study measured age-related changes in TCR beta repertoire diversity using deep sequencing normalized with unique cDNA molecular identifiers. Donors were grouped into four age groups: young (average about 15 years), middle-aged (roughly 37), aged (about 59) and long-lived (roughly 80). To avoid experimental bias, donors of different ages were spread randomly across the sequencing lanes. For two donors (one aged 18 to 30 and one aged 80 or older), the study analyzed two additional independent replicas of 1 million unique cDNA reads from the same blood draw. The study at large found these results: Compared with the aged group, the long-lived group had more naive CD4+ T cells, fewer expanded clones and increased TCR diversity, suggesting age selection. Total diversity estimates from one million sequenced T cells were considered lower bounds and underestimates. Because the CMV infection status of the donors was unknown, age-related changes in expanded clonotypes may potentially have been confounded. Because profiling used bulk unsorted PBMCs, naive and antigen-experienced compartments could not be compared conclusively. There was a strong correlation between observed TCR beta diversity and the percentage of naive T cells measured by flow cytometry. Observed TCR beta diversity per million T cells fell roughly linearly with age, and a significant reduction was already apparent by age around 40.

The germline V end is reduced by 1 base and the J end by 5 bases; junction bases left unmatched: 16. The CDR3 measures 19 amino acids from cysteine to phenylalanine. The sequence is cut down to CDR3 DNA, 57 bases in frame from base 1. Per the germline V gene, SGHTA is the CDR1 and FQGNSA is the CDR2. Library preparation employed 5' RACE. The sample was run on an Illumina HiSeq 2500. The second PCR ran for roughly 6 to 11 cycles and used a J-beta primer mix along with a sample-barcoded 5' primer. A unique molecular identifier was introduced onto each TCR beta cDNA molecule by a template-switch 5' adaptor carrying 12 random nucleotides. Each sample yielded at least 2.5 million CDR3-containing paired-end reads. All of the RNA was converted into first-strand cDNA using the Mint cDNA synthesis kit, with a TRBC-specific oligonucleotide serving as the primer. Following uracil-DNA glycosylase treatment, a first 18-cycle PCR with universal primers M1SS and BC2_uni_R was performed on all cDNA. Concerning the study's data processing: Each sample was normalized by randomly selecting 1 million high-quality reads, each carrying a distinct molecular identifier. Reads sharing molecular identifiers were discarded rather than binned into consensus sequences. CDR3 identification, clonotype clustering and error correction used MiTCR with a Q25 quality threshold and the strictest error-elimination algorithm. A nonparametric unseen species model with Euler transformation was used to estimate a lower bound on total TCR beta diversity. TCRdb redid the processing of the public reads, applying fastp at Q25 and MiXCR, and retained in-frame beta chains. Merged by CDR3 protein, the rows form single entries marked with the most common genes and DNA. V and J calls and clone size were set by TCRdb, not the authors. This sample has roughly 1,700,000 distinct CDR3 sequences in its table, and over 25% of those were observed once. The top ten clonotypes cover more than 6% of the sample.

The 39 donors, aged about 6 to 100 years, were systemically healthy Caucasian individuals from Russia. Ten milliliters of peripheral blood were drawn from each donor into EDTA-treated Vacutainer tubes. Ficoll-Paque density-gradient centrifugation was used to isolate PBMCs, with at least 6.5 million per sample. Total RNA, at least 5.5 micrograms per sample, was extracted from PBMCs with Trizol reagent. The percentages of naive CD45RAhigh/CD27high T cells were determined by flow cytometry on a PBMC aliquot from every donor. The receptor was derived from a woman aged 25 to 39 in good health. Specimen: blood. The rearranged segments are TRBV7-2 and TRBJ2-5, with 10 bases aligning to TRBD2. The DNA sequence follows: TGTGCCAGCAGCTTAGATCTTGGTTATAGCGGGAGGAGAGTGGAGACCCAGTACTTC. Translation gives CASSLDLGYSGRRVETQYF.